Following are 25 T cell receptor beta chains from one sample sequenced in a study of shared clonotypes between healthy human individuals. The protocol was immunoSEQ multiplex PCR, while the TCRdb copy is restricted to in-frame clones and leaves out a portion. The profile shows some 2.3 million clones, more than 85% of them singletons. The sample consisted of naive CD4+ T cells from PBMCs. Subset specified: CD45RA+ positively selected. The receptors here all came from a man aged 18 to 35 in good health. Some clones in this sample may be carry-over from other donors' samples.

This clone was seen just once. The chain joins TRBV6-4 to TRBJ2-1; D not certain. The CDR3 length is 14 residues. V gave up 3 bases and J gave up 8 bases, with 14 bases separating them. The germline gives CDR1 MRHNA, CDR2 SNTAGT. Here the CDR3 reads CASSEGISRDEQFF. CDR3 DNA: TGTGCCAGCAGTGAAGGGATTAGTCGGGATGAGCAGTTCTTC.

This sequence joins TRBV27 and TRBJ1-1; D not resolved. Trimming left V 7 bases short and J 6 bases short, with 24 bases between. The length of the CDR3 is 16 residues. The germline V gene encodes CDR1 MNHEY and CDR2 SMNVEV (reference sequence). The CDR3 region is CASTSLVAGPNAEAFF. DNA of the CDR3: TGTGCCAGCACTTCTCTAGTGGCGGGCCCAAACGCTGAAGCTTTCTTT.

CDR3 DNA: TGTGCCAGCAGCCTAGGACGGGGGACGGGTCAAGAGACCCAGTACTTC. Translated: CASSLGRGTGQETQYF. The V call is TRBV5-6, the J call TRBJ2-5; tentative D call: TRBD2 (6 bases). The CDR3 is 16 residues long. Germline CDR1 reads SGHDT; CDR2 reads YYEEEE. Deletions cut 4 bases from V and 2 bases from J, with 18 bases between. Variable domain in full (rest from reference TRBV5-6 and TRBJ2-5): DAGVTQSPTHLIKTRGQQVTLRCSPKSGHDTVSWYQQALGQGPQFIFQYYEEEERQRGNFPDRFSGHQFPNYSSELNVNALLLGDSALYLCASSLGRGTGQETQYFGPGTRLLVL.

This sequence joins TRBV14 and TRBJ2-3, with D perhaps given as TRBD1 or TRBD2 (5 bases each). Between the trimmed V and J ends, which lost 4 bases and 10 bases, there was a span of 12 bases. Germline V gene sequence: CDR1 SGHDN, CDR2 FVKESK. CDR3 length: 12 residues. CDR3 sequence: CASSRTRGAQYF. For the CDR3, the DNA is TGTGCCAGCAGCCGGACCAGAGGGGCGCAGTATTTT.

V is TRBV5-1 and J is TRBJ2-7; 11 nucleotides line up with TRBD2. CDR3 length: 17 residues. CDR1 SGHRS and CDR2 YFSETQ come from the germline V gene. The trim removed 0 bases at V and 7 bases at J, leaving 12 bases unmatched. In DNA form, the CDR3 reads TGCGCCAGCAGCTTGGTAGGGTGGCTAGCGGGAGGAGGGGAGCAGTACTTC. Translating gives CASSLVGWLAGGGEQYF.

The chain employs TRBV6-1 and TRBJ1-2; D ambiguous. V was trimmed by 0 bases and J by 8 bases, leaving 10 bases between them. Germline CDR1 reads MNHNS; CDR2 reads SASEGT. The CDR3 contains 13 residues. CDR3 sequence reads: CASSEALPGGYTF. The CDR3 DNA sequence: TGTGCCAGCAGTGAAGCATTACCGGGGGGCTACACCTTC.

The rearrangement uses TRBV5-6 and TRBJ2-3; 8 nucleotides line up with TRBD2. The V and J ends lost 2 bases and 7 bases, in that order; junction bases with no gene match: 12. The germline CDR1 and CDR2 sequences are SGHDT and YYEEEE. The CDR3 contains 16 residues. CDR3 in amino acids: CASSFEGLAGRNTQYF. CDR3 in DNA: TGTGCCAGCAGCTTCGAAGGCCTAGCGGGTCGCAATACGCAGTATTTT.

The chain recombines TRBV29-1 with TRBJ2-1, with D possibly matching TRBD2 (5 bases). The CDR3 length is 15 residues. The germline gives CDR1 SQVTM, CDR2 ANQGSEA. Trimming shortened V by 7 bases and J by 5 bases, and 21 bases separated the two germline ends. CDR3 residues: CSAGGRVTLNNEQFF. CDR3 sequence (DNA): TGCAGCGCCGGAGGACGGGTCACCCTCAACAATGAGCAGTTCTTC.

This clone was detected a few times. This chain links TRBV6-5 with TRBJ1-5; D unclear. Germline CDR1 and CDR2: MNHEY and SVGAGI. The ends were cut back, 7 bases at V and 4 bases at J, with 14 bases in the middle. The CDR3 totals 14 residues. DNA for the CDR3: TGTGCCAGCACCGCCGGCGGGTTTAATCAGCCCCAGCATTTT. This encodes CASTAGGFNQPQHF.

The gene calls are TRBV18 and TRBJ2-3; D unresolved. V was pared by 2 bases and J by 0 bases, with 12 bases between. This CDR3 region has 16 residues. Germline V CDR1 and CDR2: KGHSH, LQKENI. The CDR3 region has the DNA TGTGCCAGCTCACCAATGGGATCAGGTAGCACAGATACGCAGTATTTT. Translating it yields CASSPMGSGSTDTQYF.

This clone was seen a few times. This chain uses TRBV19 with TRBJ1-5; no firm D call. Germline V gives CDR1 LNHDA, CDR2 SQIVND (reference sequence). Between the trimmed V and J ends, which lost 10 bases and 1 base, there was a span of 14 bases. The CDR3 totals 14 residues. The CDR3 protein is CATRRVASNQPQHF. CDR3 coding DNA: TGTGCCACACGGAGGGTGGCGAGCAATCAGCCCCAGCATTTT.

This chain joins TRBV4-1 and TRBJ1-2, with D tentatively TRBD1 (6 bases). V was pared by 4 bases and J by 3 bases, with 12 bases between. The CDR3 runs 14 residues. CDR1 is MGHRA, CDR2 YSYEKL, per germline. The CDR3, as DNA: TGCGCCAGCAGCCGAGGACAGTCCGACTATGGCTACACCTTC. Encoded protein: CASSRGQSDYGYTF.

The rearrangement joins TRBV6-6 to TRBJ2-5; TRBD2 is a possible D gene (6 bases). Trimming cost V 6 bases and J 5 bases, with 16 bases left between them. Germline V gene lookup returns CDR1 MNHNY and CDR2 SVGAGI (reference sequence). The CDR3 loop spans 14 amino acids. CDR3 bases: TGTGCCAGCAGACCCGGGGGTCCGGGGGAGACCCAGTACTTC. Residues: CASRPGGPGETQYF.

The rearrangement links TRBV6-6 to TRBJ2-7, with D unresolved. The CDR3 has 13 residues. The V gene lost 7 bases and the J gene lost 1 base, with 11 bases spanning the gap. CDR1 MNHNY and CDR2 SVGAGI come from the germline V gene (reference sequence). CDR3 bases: TGTGCCAGCACCTTCGGACGGTCCTACGAGCAGTACTTC. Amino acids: CASTFGRSYEQYF.

The DNA of the CDR3 is TGTGCCAGCTCCCACCCGGGGGGCTCTGGAAACACCATATATTTT. This encodes CASSHPGGSGNTIYF. The chain couples TRBV18 to TRBJ1-3; D possibly corresponds to TRBD1 (5 bases). Looked up from germline, CDR1 is KGHSH and CDR2 is LQKENI. Trimming removed 6 bases at V and 0 bases at J, with 12 bases between. There are 15 residues in the CDR3.

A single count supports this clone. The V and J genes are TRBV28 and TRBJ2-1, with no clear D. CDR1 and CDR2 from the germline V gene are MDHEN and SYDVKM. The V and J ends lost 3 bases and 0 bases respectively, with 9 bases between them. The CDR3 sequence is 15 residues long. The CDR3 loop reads CASSFLGSSYNEQFF. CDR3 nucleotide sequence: TGTGCCAGCAGTTTCTTGGGAAGCTCCTACAATGAGCAGTTCTTC.

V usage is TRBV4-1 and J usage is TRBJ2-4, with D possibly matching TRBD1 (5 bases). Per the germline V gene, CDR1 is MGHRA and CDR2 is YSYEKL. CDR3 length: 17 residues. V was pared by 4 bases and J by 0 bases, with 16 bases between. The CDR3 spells CASSPAETVLAKNIQYF. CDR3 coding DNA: TGCGCCAGCAGCCCTGCAGAGACAGTGCTAGCCAAAAACATTCAGTACTTC.

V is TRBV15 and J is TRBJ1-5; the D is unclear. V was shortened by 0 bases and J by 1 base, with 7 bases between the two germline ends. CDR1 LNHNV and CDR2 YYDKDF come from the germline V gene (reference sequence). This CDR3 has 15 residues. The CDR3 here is CATSRDVGSNQPQHF. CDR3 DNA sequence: TGTGCCACCAGCAGAGATGTGGGGAGCAATCAGCCCCAGCATTTT.

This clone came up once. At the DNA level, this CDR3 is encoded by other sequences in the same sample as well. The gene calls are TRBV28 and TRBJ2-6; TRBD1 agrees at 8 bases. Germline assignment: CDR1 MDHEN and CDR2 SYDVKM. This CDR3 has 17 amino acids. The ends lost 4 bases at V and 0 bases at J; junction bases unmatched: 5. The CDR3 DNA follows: TGTGCCAGCAGTTCCGGGACAGGCCCCTCTGGGGCCAACGTCCTGACTTTC. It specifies CASSSGTGPSGANVLTF.

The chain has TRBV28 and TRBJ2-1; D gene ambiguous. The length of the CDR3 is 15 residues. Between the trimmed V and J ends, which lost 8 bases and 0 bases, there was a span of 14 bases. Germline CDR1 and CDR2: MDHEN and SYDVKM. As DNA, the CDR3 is TGTGCCAGCGCCCGAGCTGGCGGCTCCTACAATGAGCAGTTCTTC. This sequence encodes CASARAGGSYNEQFF.

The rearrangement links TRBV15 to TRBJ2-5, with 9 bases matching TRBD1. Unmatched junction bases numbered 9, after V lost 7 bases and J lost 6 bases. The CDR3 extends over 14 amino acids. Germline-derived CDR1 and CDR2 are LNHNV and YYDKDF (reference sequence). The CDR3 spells CATTPDRGRQTQYF. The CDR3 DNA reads TGTGCCACCACTCCGGACAGGGGCAGACAGACCCAGTACTTC.

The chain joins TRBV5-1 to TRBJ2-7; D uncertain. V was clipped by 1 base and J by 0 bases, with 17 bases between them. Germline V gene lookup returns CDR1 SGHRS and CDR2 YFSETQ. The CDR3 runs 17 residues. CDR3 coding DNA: TGCGCCAGCAGCTTGCTATCCACGGGCAGGAGCTCCTACGAGCAGTACTTC. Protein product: CASSLLSTGRSSYEQYF.

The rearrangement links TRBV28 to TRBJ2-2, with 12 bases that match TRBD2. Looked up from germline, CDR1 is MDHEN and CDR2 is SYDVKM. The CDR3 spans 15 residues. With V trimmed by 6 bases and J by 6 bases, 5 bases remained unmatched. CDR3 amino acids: CASSTLAGGAGELFF. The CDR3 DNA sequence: TGTGCCAGCAGCACCCTAGCGGGAGGGGCCGGGGAGCTGTTTTTT.

CDR3 sequence: CASSRIMNTEAFF. DNA of the CDR3: TGTGCCAGCAGTCGGATTATGAACACTGAAGCTTTCTTT. The J gene is TRBJ1-1, the V gene TRBV6-1; D gene uncertain. This CDR3 comprises 13 residues. CDR1 is MNHNS and CDR2 is SASEGT in the germline V gene. V was cut by 5 bases and J by 0 bases, with 7 bases left in between.

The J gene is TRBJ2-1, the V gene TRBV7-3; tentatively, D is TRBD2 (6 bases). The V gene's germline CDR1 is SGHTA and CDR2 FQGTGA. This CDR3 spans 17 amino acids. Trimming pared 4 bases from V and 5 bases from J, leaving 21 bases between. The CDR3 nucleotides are TGTGCCAGCAGCTCAATAAGCGGGCGCCCAAGCCACAATGAGCAGTTCTTC. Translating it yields CASSSISGRPSHNEQFF.